This T cell receptor beta chain was identified during a study of blood T cell repertoires in COVID-19. Study-wide context: Donors in the United States, Italy and Spain gave samples during acute or convalescent COVID-19. From T cells, B-cell-depleted T cells, or PBMCs came the material, which was cDNA or gDNA.

In the authors' methods: Scientists estimated how many nucleated cells there were by amplifying reference gene primers. Assay: immunoSEQ multiplex PCR; the TCRdb copy retains only in-frame clones and omits some. The DNA was the basis for D and trimming; V, J and clone size are from that table. This sample has about 260,000 clones, with around 78% found just once. This clone was seen only once. The sequenced sample consisted of peripheral blood. The clonotype originates from a man aged 55 to 70 who had recovered from COVID-19.

DNA of the CDR3: TGCGCCAGCAGCTTGGTAACAGATCTTAGGGAGCTGTTTTTT. It codes for CASSLVTDLRELFF. The V and J genes are TRBV5-1 and TRBJ2-2; D ambiguous. Deletions cut 0 bases from V and 9 bases from J, with 12 bases between. Germline-derived CDR1 and CDR2 are SGHRS and YFSETQ. This CDR3 contains 14 residues.